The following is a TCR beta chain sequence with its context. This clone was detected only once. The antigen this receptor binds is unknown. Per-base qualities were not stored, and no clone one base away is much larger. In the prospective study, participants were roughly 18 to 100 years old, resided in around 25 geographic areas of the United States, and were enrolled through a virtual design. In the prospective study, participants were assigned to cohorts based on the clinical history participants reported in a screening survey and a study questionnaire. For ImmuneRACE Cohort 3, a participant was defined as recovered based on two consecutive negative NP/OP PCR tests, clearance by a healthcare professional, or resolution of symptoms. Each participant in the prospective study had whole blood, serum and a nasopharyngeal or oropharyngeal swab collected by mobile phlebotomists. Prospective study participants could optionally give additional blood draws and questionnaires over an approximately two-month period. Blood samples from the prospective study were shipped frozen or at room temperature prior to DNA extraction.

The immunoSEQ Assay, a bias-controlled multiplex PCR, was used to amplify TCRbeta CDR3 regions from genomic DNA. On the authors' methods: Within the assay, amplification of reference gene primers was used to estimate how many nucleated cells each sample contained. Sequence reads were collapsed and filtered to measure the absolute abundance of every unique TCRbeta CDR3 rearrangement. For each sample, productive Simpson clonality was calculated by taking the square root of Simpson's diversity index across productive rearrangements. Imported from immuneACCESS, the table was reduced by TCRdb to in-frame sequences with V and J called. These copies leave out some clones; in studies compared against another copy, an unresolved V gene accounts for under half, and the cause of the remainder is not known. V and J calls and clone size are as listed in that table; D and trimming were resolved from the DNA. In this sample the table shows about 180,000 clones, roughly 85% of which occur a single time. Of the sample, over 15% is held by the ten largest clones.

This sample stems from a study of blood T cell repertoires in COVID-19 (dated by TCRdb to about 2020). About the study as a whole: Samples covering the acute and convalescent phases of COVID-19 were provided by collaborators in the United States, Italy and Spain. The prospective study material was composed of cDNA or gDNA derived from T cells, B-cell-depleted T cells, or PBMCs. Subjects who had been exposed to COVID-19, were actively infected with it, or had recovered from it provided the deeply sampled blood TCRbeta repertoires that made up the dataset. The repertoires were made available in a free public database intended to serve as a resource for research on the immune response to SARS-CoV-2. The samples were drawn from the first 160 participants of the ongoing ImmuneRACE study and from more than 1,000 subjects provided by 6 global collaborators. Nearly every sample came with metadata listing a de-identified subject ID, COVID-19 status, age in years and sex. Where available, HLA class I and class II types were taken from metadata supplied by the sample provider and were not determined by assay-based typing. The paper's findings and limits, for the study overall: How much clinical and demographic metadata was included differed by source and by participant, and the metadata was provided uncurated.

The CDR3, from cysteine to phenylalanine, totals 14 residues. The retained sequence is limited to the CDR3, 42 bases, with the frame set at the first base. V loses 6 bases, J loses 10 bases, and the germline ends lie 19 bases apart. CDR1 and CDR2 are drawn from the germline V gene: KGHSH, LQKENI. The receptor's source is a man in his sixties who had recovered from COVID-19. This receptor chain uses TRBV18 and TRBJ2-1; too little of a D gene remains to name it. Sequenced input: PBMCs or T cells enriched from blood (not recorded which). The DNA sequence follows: TGTGCCAGCTCGGTAATCGTTGGCACGAAAGAGCAGTTCTTC. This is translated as CASSVIVGTKEQFF.